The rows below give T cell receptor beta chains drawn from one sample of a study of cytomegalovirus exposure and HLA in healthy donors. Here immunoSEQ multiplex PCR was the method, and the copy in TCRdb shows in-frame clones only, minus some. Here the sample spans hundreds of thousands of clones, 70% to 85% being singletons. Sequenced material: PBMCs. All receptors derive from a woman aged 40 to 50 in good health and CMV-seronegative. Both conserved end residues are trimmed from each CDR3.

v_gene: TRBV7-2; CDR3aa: ASSPQGHTNQPQH
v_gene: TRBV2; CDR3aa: ASSASSGSLPGKLF
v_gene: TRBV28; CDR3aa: ASSSDRGSYEQY
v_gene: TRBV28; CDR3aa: ASTGQYSYEQY
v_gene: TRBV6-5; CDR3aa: ASSPGTLYEQY
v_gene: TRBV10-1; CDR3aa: ASSGWDTEAF
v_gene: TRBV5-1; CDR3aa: ASSLGQLPPQH
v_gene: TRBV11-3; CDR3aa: ASSLDFRQGRNTEAF
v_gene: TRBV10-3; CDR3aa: AITTSRDTDTQY
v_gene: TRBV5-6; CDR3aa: ASSFRVETQY
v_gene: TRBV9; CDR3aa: ASSTSSGTTDTQY
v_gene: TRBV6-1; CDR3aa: ASSEGVGDGYT
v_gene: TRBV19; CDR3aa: ASSILEYSNQPQH
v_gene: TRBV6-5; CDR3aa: ASSSSGGATGELF
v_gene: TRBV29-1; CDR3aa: SVGTVYEQY
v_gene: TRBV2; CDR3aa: ASSPTDRVTAGYT
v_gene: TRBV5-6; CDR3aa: ASRWGVSTDTQY
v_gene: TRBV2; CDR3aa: ASSLAGGVTGELF
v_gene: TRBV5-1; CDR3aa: ASSWTSGGLSTDTQY
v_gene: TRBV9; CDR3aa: ASSVDPGSHEQY
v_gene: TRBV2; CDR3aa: AAQGSYGYT
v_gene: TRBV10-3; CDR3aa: AISGSEAGANVLT
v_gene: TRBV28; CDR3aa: ASSSPQTGNSPLH
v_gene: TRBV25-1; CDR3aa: ASSELGGKGTQY
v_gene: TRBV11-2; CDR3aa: ASSLEGAFSSPLH
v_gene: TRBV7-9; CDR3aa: ASSPSISGNEKLF
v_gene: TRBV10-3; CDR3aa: AISESTLSDTEAF
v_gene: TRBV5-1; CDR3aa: ASSPGAGSYEQY
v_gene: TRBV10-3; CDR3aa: AIYYRDRGNQPQH